Here is one T cell receptor beta chain with its context. How the authors handled the data: Reference gene primer amplification in the assay estimated nucleated cell counts. Repertoires were generated with immunoSEQ multiplex PCR, while TCRdb's copy carries only in-frame clones and drops some. The V and J calls and clone size were taken over from that table, and D and trimming were inferred from the DNA. The sample holds roughly 300,000 clones, approximately 83% seen once. There are 17 residues in the CDR3. Germline values: CDR1 SGHTA, CDR2 FQGNSA. The ends were cut back, 7 bases at V and 2 bases at J, with 18 bases in the middle. This entry belongs to a study of blood T cell repertoires in COVID-19. Study-wide context: The samples span acute and convalescent COVID-19 from the United States, Italy and Spain. In each case, the material was cDNA or gDNA derived from T cells, B-cell-depleted T cells, or PBMCs.

The receptor's source is a woman between 45 and 60 years old who had recovered from COVID-19. The specimen was peripheral blood. J is TRBJ1-6 and V is TRBV7-2, with D possibly TRBD1 on 6 matching bases. The CDR3 sequence: CASTSGRGAAYNSPLHF. The CDR3 DNA follows: TGTGCCAGCACTTCTGGGAGGGGGGCGGCCTATAATTCACCCCTCCACTTT.